This TCR beta chain originates from a study of T cell responses to AZD1222 COVID-19 vaccine. Whole-study context: Some second doses came at about 4 weeks and others at about 12 weeks; these were pooled. Study outcomes and limitations: Across spike, vaccine-associated CD4 TCRs were found, dominant at 160-218 and 743-854. White British donors predominated, females outnumbered males, and clonal diversity was possibly underestimated. Nearly half of unique spike-specific TCRs reportedly avoided B.1.351 and B.1.1.7 mutated regions.

Profiled with immunoSEQ multiplex PCR; TCRdb holds only in-frame clones, not every one. The profile covers some 130,000 clones, with more than 75% appearing a single time and roughly 4% taken by the ten largest. There are 20 residues in the CDR3. Trimming took 0 bases from V and 0 from J; bases not matched to a gene: 13. The germline gives CDR1 GTSNPN, CDR2 SVGIG (reference sequence). Worth noting for this clone: The antigen is undetermined.

Specimen: peripheral blood, collected on day 0 of AZD1222 vaccination. The source is an adult in good health. The chain uses TRBV30 and TRBJ2-6, with 8 nucleotides matching TRBD1. CDR3 nucleotide sequence: TGTGCCTGGAGTGTACTATCGAGGGGACAGGCTAACTCTGGGGCCAACGTCCTGACTTTC. Its translation: CAWSVLSRGQANSGANVLTF.